Presented here are 18 T cell receptor beta chains from one specimen sequenced in a study of T cell responses to AZD1222 COVID-19 vaccine. Sequencing used immunoSEQ multiplex PCR; TCRdb keeps in-frame clones, though not all of them. In the table there are approximately 170,000 clones, under 95% of which are singletons. The sample was peripheral blood, taken 28 days after the second AZD1222 dose. Receptors were obtained from an adult who received the AZD1222 COVID-19 vaccine.

The V call is TRBV14, the J call TRBJ1-2, with D perhaps TRBD1 (5 bases). V dropped 2 bases and J dropped 4 bases, with 17 bases sitting between them. This CDR3 has 16 amino acids. CDR1 is SGHDN and CDR2 is FVKESK in the germline V gene. The CDR3, as DNA: TGTGCCAGCAGCCAATTGGGAGGCCTTAGGGGCTATGGCTACACCTTC. Translation: CASSQLGGLRGYGYTF.

The chain uses TRBV28 and TRBJ1-5; 7 bases fit TRBD1. CDR1 MDHEN and CDR2 SYDVKM come from the germline V gene. The CDR3 is made up of 15 amino acids. The V and J ends lost 11 bases and 1 base, in that order; junction bases with no gene match: 11. DNA for the CDR3: TGTGCCTCAAACGTCGACAGGGTGAGCAATCAGCCCCAGCATTTT. Protein sequence: CASNVDRVSNQPQHF.

The J gene is TRBJ1-5, the V gene TRBV6-4; TRBD1 matches at 9 bases. V was pared by 7 bases and J by 0 bases, with 10 bases of the junction left unmatched. Germline CDR1 and CDR2: MRHNA and SNTAGT. The CDR3 is 17 residues long. DNA for the CDR3: TGTGCCAGCACGCCGGGACAGGGAGAGGATAGCAATCAGCCCCAGCATTTT. Translated, it gives CASTPGQGEDSNQPQHF.

The chain is built from TRBV7-9 and TRBJ1-1; 10 bases are a match to TRBD1. Germline V gene lookup returns CDR1 SEHNR and CDR2 FQNEAQ (reference sequence). V was clipped by 1 base and J by 5 bases; unmatched bases: 7. The CDR3 runs 16 residues. The CDR3 sequence: CASSLERQGAGTEAFF. The CDR3 bases are TGTGCCAGCAGCTTAGAAAGACAGGGGGCCGGGACTGAAGCTTTCTTT. Full variable domain (rest looked up from reference TRBV7-9 and TRBJ1-1): DTGVSQNPRHKITKRGQNVTFRCDPISEHNRLYWYRQTLGQGPEFLTYFQNEAQLEKSRLLSDRFSAERPKGSFSTLEIQRTEQGDSAMYLCASSLERQGAGTEAFFGQGTRLTVV.

This clone was seen more than once but under ten times. The V gene is TRBV9, the J gene TRBJ2-2; D not resolved. The CDR3 loop spans 12 amino acids. Germline V gene lookup returns CDR1 SGDLS and CDR2 YYNGEE. Trimming removed 1 base at V and 6 bases at J, with 4 bases between. The CDR3 protein is CASSVNSGELFF. CDR3 in DNA: TGTGCCAGCAGCGTAAACTCCGGGGAGCTGTTTTTT.

CDR3: CSVEGVDRVNRYGYTF. The CDR3 DNA is TGCAGCGTTGAAGGGGTCGACAGGGTGAATCGGTATGGCTACACCTTC. The gene calls are TRBV29-1 and TRBJ1-2, with TRBD1 matching 7 bases. Trimming took 1 base from V and 5 from J; bases not matched to a gene: 13. The CDR3 spans 16 residues. The germline CDR1 and CDR2 sequences are SQVTM and ANQGSEA.

This rearrangement joins TRBV18 to TRBJ1-1; D might be TRBD1 (5 bases). Germline CDR1 and CDR2: KGHSH and LQKENI. With 5 bases removed from V and 1 base from J, the gap between germline ends came to 11 bases. The CDR3 runs to 14 residues. The CDR3 DNA follows: TGTGCCAGCTCAGAAACCGGACAGAACACTGAAGCTTTCTTT. It specifies CASSETGQNTEAFF.

The genes are TRBV7-9 and TRBJ1-1; D might be TRBD1 (6 bases). The germline V gene has CDR1 SEHNR and CDR2 FQNEAQ (reference sequence). The CDR3 is made up of 13 amino acids. Trimming took 5 bases from V and 6 from J, leaving 13 bases between them. Written as DNA, the CDR3 is TGTGCCAGCAGCCCGGGCGGGGGCGCTGAAGCTTTCTTT. Encoded protein: CASSPGGGAEAFF.

The V call is TRBV15, the J call TRBJ2-1; 7 bases map to TRBD2. This CDR3 contains 15 residues. Trimming at V came to 5 bases and at J to 3 bases, leaving 7 bases not matched to a gene. The germline V gene has CDR1 LNHNV and CDR2 YYDKDF (reference sequence). The CDR3 region is CATSGVERDYNEQFF. In DNA, the CDR3 is TGTGCCACCAGCGGTGTAGAGCGGGACTACAATGAGCAGTTCTTC.

The V call is TRBV6-2 or TRBV6-3, the J call TRBJ2-2; no firm D call. The V end was cut by 6 bases, the J end by 6 bases, with 14 bases between. CDR3 length: 14 residues. Looked up from germline, CDR1 is MNHEY and CDR2 is SVGEGT. CDR3 DNA: TGTGCCAGCAGCCCGACTGGGTCGGCCGGGGAGCTGTTTTTT. Its translation is CASSPTGSAGELFF.

The J gene is TRBJ2-1, the V gene TRBV14, with D unclear. This CDR3 has 15 residues. V dropped 1 base and J dropped 4 bases, with 11 bases sitting between them. Looked up from germline, CDR1 is SGHDN and CDR2 is FVKESK. As DNA, the CDR3 is TGTGCCAGCAGCCAAGGGCCGACGGATTACAATGAGCAGTTCTTC. This gives the protein CASSQGPTDYNEQFF.

V gene TRBV4-2 combines with J gene TRBJ1-3; tentatively, D is TRBD1 (5 bases). Germline-derived CDR1 and CDR2 are LGHNA and YNFKEQ. This CDR3 spans 16 amino acids. Trimming shortened V by 3 bases and J by 0 bases, and 12 bases separated the two germline ends. CDR3 in DNA: TGTGCCAGCAGCCATCACCAACAGGCCTCTGGAAACACCATATATTTT. This codes for CASSHHQQASGNTIYF.

The rearrangement uses TRBV9 and TRBJ1-2, with TRBD1 identical over 7 bases. Unmatched junction bases numbered 0, after V lost 0 bases and J lost 4 bases. The CDR3 is made up of 13 amino acids. Per the germline V gene, CDR1 is SGDLS and CDR2 is YYNGEE. DNA for the CDR3: TGTGCCAGCAGCGTAGGACAGGGCTATGGCTACACCTTC. It yields the protein CASSVGQGYGYTF.

This chain uses TRBV4-1 with TRBJ1-2; 7 bases align to TRBD1. The CDR3 is made up of 13 amino acids. Germline CDR1 and CDR2: MGHRA and YSYEKL. Trimming took 5 bases from V and 4 from J; bases not matched to a gene: 4. CDR3 in amino acids: CASSSRDSYGYTF. The CDR3, as DNA: TGCGCCAGCAGCAGTCGGGACAGCTATGGCTACACCTTC.

The table lists this clone with a few counts. This rearrangement joins TRBV29-1 to TRBJ1-2, with D hard to call. Germline CDR1 reads SQVTM; CDR2 reads ANQGSEA. V lost 3 bases to trimming and J lost 4 bases, with 9 bases between them. The CDR3 has 12 amino acids. The CDR3 DNA reads as TGCAGCGTTGAGGGCCTGACCTATGGCTACACCTTC. Amino acid sequence: CSVEGLTYGYTF.

V gene TRBV27 combines with J gene TRBJ1-5, with 9 bases identical to TRBD1. The CDR3 contains 18 residues. The trim removed 8 bases at V and 2 bases at J, leaving 16 bases unmatched. Germline V gives CDR1 MNHEY, CDR2 SMNVEV (reference sequence). The CDR3 protein is CASPPQGQGDEGNQPQHF. In nucleotides, the CDR3 is TGTGCCAGCCCCCCCCAGGGACAGGGAGATGAGGGCAATCAGCCCCAGCATTTT.

The chain recombines TRBV10-3 with TRBJ2-2; D is uncertain. The germline V and J ends were trimmed by 7 bases and 1 base, with 10 bases remaining between them. CDR1 and CDR2 (germline): ENHRY, SYGVKD. CDR3 length: 14 residues. CDR3 in amino acids: CAITAGRNTGELFF. CDR3 sequence (DNA): TGTGCCATCACGGCAGGCCGGAACACCGGGGAGCTGTTTTTT.

CDR3 protein: CASSPIGAREAFF. The CDR3 DNA follows: TGTGCCAGCAGCCCCATCGGGGCCCGTGAAGCTTTCTTT. The chain uses TRBV5-6 and TRBJ1-1; perhaps TRBD1 as D (5 bases). The CDR3 consists of 13 residues. Looked up from germline, CDR1 is SGHDT and CDR2 is YYEEEE. Trimming stripped 4 bases from V and 7 bases from J, with 14 bases between.